Listed below are T cell receptor beta chains from one sample, sequenced in a study of OX40 agonist ivuxolimab in advanced cancers. Here immunoSEQ multiplex PCR was the method, and the copy in TCRdb shows in-frame clones only, minus some. In the table there are approximately 28,000 clones, approximately 91% of which are singletons. Sequences were derived from CD4+ or CD8+ T cells sorted from blood, sampled in a trial of the OX40 agonist ivuxolimab. All receptors come from an adult with an advanced solid tumor such as melanoma, head and neck, liver or kidney cancer. CDR3s include the opening cysteine and the closing phenylalanine or tryptophan. Each record gives: D gene, V gene, J gene, CDR3 protein. The D gene is left open where the match is weak.

NA	TRBV7-8	TRBJ2-3	CASSDSADTQYF
NA	TRBV19	TRBJ2-3	CASSIDYGASTDTQYF
NA	TRBV7-6	TRBJ1-2	CASSLEPGDYSGYTF
TRBD2	TRBV6-5	TRBJ2-1	CASSSLAGVDNEQFF
TRBD2	TRBV15	TRBJ2-1	CATSSMRTLAGSSYNEQFF
TRBD2	TRBV28	TRBJ2-3	CASSLFSGGADTQYF
NA	TRBV9	TRBJ2-1	CASSSPFARVDYNEQFF
TRBD1	TRBV19	TRBJ1-3	CASSDRGYSGNTIYF
NA	TRBV6-1	TRBJ1-6	CASSERTENSPLHF
NA	TRBV28	TRBJ2-3	CASSLSVGAVVSSTDTQYF
NA	TRBV27	TRBJ1-2	CATKRLGGVDGYTF
NA	TRBV5-4	TRBJ2-3	CASSLWGRDRDTQYF